The TCR beta chain under discussion was sequenced for a study of blood T cell repertoires in COVID-19 (dated by TCRdb to about 2020). As for the study more broadly: Collaborator samples came from the United States, Italy and Spain and covered acute and convalescent phases of COVID-19. HLA class I and class II types, where available, came from metadata supplied by the sample provider rather than from assay-based typing. The material from the prospective study consisted of cDNA or gDNA derived from T cells, B-cell-depleted T cells, or PBMCs. The repertoires were released in a freely available public database meant as a resource for research on the immune response to SARS-CoV-2. Nearly every sample came with metadata listing a de-identified subject ID, COVID-19 status, age in years and sex. Samples came from the ongoing ImmuneRACE study (first 160 participants) plus 1,254 subjects from 6 global collaborators. Deeply sampled blood TCRbeta repertoires from subjects exposed to, actively infected with, or recovered from COVID-19 were included in the dataset.

The research as a whole found: The quantity of clinical and demographic metadata differed by source and by participant and was supplied without curation.

The immunoSEQ Assay, a bias-controlled multiplex PCR, was used to amplify TCRbeta CDR3 regions from genomic DNA. The original methods were these. The number of nucleated cells in each sample was estimated by amplification of reference gene primers within the assay. To quantify the absolute abundance of each unique TCRbeta CDR3 rearrangement, sequence reads were collapsed and filtered. For each sample, productive Simpson clonality was calculated by taking the square root of Simpson's diversity index across productive rearrangements. The clones in this table, taken by TCRdb from immuneACCESS, are in-frame only. Not every clone is retained; where verified, under half of the shortfall comes from an unresolved V gene, and the cause of the rest is unknown. V and J calls and clone size are given by that table; D and trimming were obtained from the DNA. Across this sample there are some 340,000 clones, with about 89% seen only once. The ten largest clones capture about 5.7% of the sample.

The CDR3 holds 14 amino acids from the cysteine to the phenylalanine. The only DNA kept is the CDR3, 42 bases in frame from the first base. V gives up 0 bases and J gives up 4 bases, and the segment between their germline ends measures 10 bases. According to the germline V gene, CDR1 reads SGHDT and CDR2 reads YYEEEE. On this clone itself: Its antigen has not been determined. Base qualities are not provided; no much larger clone lies one nucleotide away.

Participants in the prospective study were enrolled through a virtual design, were aged about 18 to 90 years, and lived in about two dozen United States geographic areas. In the prospective study, participants were assigned to cohorts based on the clinical history participants reported in a screening survey and a study questionnaire. ImmuneRACE Cohort 3 recovered participants were defined by two consecutive negative NP/OP PCR tests, healthcare professional clearance, or symptom resolution. Mobile phlebotomists in the prospective study collected whole blood, serum and a nasopharyngeal or oropharyngeal swab from every participant. Additional blood draws and questionnaires over an approximately two-month period could optionally be provided by prospective study participants. Before DNA extraction, prospective study blood samples were shipped either frozen or at room temperature.

The chain is encoded by TRBV5-6 joined to TRBJ1-2; a tentative D match to TRBD1 spans 5 bases. Sequencing used PBMCs or T cells enriched from blood (not recorded which). This TCR came from a woman under 40 who had recovered from COVID-19. The nucleotide sequence reads TGTGCCAGCAGCTTGGGAGCAGGGCCCTATGGCTACACCTTC. This yields the protein CASSLGAGPYGYTF.